A single sample gave rise to the 27 T cell receptor beta chains below, sequenced in a study of T cell responses to AZD1222 COVID-19 vaccine. Using immunoSEQ multiplex PCR, the repertoire was profiled, and TCRdb retains in-frame clones only, with some absent. The sample yields 120,000 to 150,000 clones, 70% to 90% seen once. Sequences were derived from peripheral blood, sampled on day 0 of MenACWY control vaccination. These TCRs come from an adult in good health.

J is TRBJ2-5 and V is TRBV10-2; tentatively, D is TRBD2 (5 bases). The CDR3 runs 13 residues. The germline gives CDR1 WSHSY, CDR2 SAAADI. V was shortened by 6 bases and J by 5 bases, with 13 bases between the two germline ends. CDR3 sequence reads: CASRDPGGETQYF. CDR3 in DNA: TGCGCCAGCAGGGACCCTGGCGGGGAGACCCAGTACTTC.

J is TRBJ2-5 and V is TRBV4-2; TRBD1 might be the D (6 bases). V was shortened by 2 bases and J by 5 bases, with 15 bases between the two germline ends. CDR1 is LGHNA and CDR2 is YNFKEQ in the germline V gene. This CDR3 spans 15 amino acids. CDR3 in DNA: TGTGCCAGCAGCCAATTCGGACAGCGTATGGAGACCCAGTACTTC. It codes for CASSQFGQRMETQYF.

This chain links TRBV6-5 with TRBJ2-1; TRBD2 matches 11 bases. Germline CDR1 reads MNHEY; CDR2 reads SVGAGI. V lost 6 bases, J lost 3 bases, and 1 base stayed unmatched. The CDR3 sequence is 14 residues long. For the CDR3, the DNA is TGTGCCAGCAGAACTAGCGGGAGCTACAATGAGCAGTTCTTC. Protein: CASRTSGSYNEQFF.

This clone appeared once. The CDR3 bases are TGTGCCAGCAGCGCACGACAGGGCGGTAATGAAAAACTGTTTTTT. The encoded protein is CASSARQGGNEKLFF. The V gene is TRBV9, the J gene TRBJ1-4, with 7 bases that match TRBD1. Germline lookup yields CDR1 SGDLS and CDR2 YYNGEE. The trim removed 3 bases at V and 4 bases at J, leaving 6 bases unmatched. The CDR3 is 15 residues long.

CDR3 DNA sequence: TGTGCCAGCAGTTTATGGACACAGGGTGAAGAGACCCAGTACTTC. The encoded protein is CASSLWTQGEETQYF. V is TRBV28 and J is TRBJ2-5; a possible D gene is TRBD1 (6 bases). This CDR3 is 15 amino acids long. Germline V gene data show CDR1 as MDHEN and CDR2 as SYDVKM. Trimming removed 0 bases from V and 3 bases from J, with 11 bases in between.

The genes are TRBV14 and TRBJ1-2; 8 bases align to TRBD1. Per the germline V gene, CDR1 is SGHDN and CDR2 is FVKESK. V trimming: 4 bases; J trimming: 5 bases; junction bases outside the gene matches: 0. The CDR3 is 12 amino acids. As DNA, the CDR3 is TGTGCCAGCAGCCGGACAGGGTATGGCTACACCTTC. Amino acids: CASSRTGYGYTF.

This clone was counted once. The J gene is TRBJ1-4, the V gene TRBV21-1. TRBV21-1 is reported as a pseudogene. CDR3 length: 16 residues. Here the CDR3 DNA reads TGTGCCAGCAGCAAAGTGGTACCGGGTAATAATGAAAAACTGTTTTTT. This translates into CASSKVVPGNNEKLFF.

V is TRBV30 and J is TRBJ1-4; D is possibly TRBD1 (6 bases). V was pared by 7 bases and J by 5 bases, with 20 bases between. Germline CDR1 is GTSNPN and CDR2 is SVGIG (reference sequence). The CDR3 is made up of 15 amino acids. The CDR3 DNA is TGTGCCTCGTCCCCAGGGGAGGGGTCAAATGAAAAACTGTTTTTT. Translation: CASSPGEGSNEKLFF.

The rearrangement joins TRBV5-4 to TRBJ1-1; 9 bases align to TRBD1. Germline CDR1 SGHNT, CDR2 YYREEE (reference sequence). The CDR3 is made up of 16 amino acids. V shed 0 bases and J 1 base; nucleotides not matched to a gene: 4. CDR3 DNA: TGTGCCAGCAGCTTGGCCCTGGACAGGGGGAACACTGAAGCTTTCTTT. Its translation: CASSLALDRGNTEAFF.

The rearrangement uses TRBV7-2 and TRBJ1-2; D might be TRBD1 (5 bases). V was shortened by 0 bases and J by 8 bases, with 22 bases between the two germline ends. Per the germline V gene, CDR1 is SGHTA and CDR2 is FQGNSA. The CDR3 has 17 amino acids. CDR3 residues: CASSLALQGGLIRGYTF. For the CDR3, the DNA is TGTGCCAGCAGCTTAGCGCTCCAGGGAGGTTTGATACGGGGCTACACCTTC.

The chain employs TRBV9 and TRBJ2-1; D unresolved. Per the germline V gene, CDR1 is SGDLS and CDR2 is YYNGEE. CDR3 length: 18 amino acids. V lost 4 bases and J lost 1, with 21 bases in between. The CDR3 bases are TGTGCCAGCAGCCCCAAGGGTAGAGGAGTTGGATCCTACAATGAGCAGTTCTTC. Translating it yields CASSPKGRGVGSYNEQFF. Supplemented by reference TRBV9 and TRBJ2-1, the full variable domain reads DSGVTQTPKHLITATGQRVTLRCSPRSGDLSVYWYQQSLDQGLQFLIQYYNGEERAKGNILERFSAQQFPDLHSELNLSSLELGDSALYFCASSPKGRGVGSYNEQFFGPGTRLTVL.

This clone was recorded a few times. This chain connects TRBV29-1 to TRBJ2-1; 10 nucleotides line up with TRBD2. Germline V CDR1 and CDR2: SQVTM, ANQGSEA. This CDR3 spans 19 amino acids. V dropped 7 bases and J dropped 1; count of bases not matched to a gene: 19. Here the CDR3 DNA reads TGCAGCGCCGGGAATCCGGGACTAGCGAGGAAGGGATCCTACAATGAGCAGTTCTTC. This codes for CSAGNPGLARKGSYNEQFF.

The chain links TRBV4-1 to TRBJ2-1; 10 nucleotides agree with TRBD2. Germline V CDR1 and CDR2: MGHRA, YSYEKL. CDR3 size: 15 residues. Trimming at V came to 4 bases and at J to 9 bases, leaving 9 bases not matched to a gene. For the CDR3, the DNA is TGCGCCAGCAGCCGCGAGCGGGGGGGCCCGAGTGAGCAGTTCTTC. It specifies CASSRERGGPSEQFF.

The gene calls are TRBV6-6 and TRBJ2-1, with D perhaps being TRBD1 or TRBD2 (5 bases each). The V end was cut by 6 bases, the J end by 7 bases, with 19 bases between. The CDR3 is 15 residues long. From germline, CDR1 is MNHNY and CDR2 SVGAGI (reference sequence). The CDR3 sequence: CASSKPGTGGNEQFF. DNA for the CDR3: TGTGCCAGCAGCAAACCTGGGACCGGCGGGAATGAGCAGTTCTTC.

This chain links TRBV5-1 with TRBJ2-7, with 15 bases lining up with TRBD2. The CDR3 is made up of 16 amino acids. The germline CDR1 and CDR2 sequences are SGHRS and YFSETQ. V lost 5 bases to trimming and J lost 6 bases; unmatched junction nucleotides: 9. For the CDR3, the DNA is TGCGCCAGCAGGTCAGGACTAGCGGGAGGGCCTAGCGAGCAGTACTTC. Its translation is CASRSGLAGGPSEQYF.

The chain has TRBV27 and TRBJ2-7; D unresolved. CDR3 size: 14 residues. CDR1 is MNHEY and CDR2 is SMNVEV in the germline V gene (reference sequence). Trimming took 2 bases from V and 1 from J, leaving 9 bases between them. The CDR3 spells CASSLRPASYEQYF. CDR3 bases: TGTGCCAGCAGTTTAAGGCCAGCTTCCTACGAGCAGTACTTC.

The chain joins TRBV5-5 to TRBJ2-2, with D possibly being TRBD1 (6 bases). The germline gives CDR1 SGHKS, CDR2 YYEKEE (reference sequence). V lost 0 bases and J lost 2, with 14 bases in between. The CDR3 extends over 17 amino acids. The CDR3 DNA follows: TGTGCCAGCAGCTTGGATTCCCGGGACATTAACACCGGGGAGCTGTTTTTT. Protein product: CASSLDSRDINTGELFF.

Of note for this clone: The junction does not match germline at one end; this may be a read error. V and J are TRBV19 and TRBJ1-5; D is uncertain. Germline CDR1 is LNHDA and CDR2 is SQIVND (reference sequence). The CDR3 has 12 residues. The CDR3 protein is CAAKGNNQPQHF. The CDR3 bases are TGCGCCGCAAAGGGCAACAATCAGCCCCAGCATTTT.

This clone was recorded a few times. The chain has TRBV28 and TRBJ2-7; 9 nucleotides match TRBD1. Germline values: CDR1 MDHEN, CDR2 SYDVKM. This CDR3 region has 18 residues. V lost 8 bases to trimming and J lost 0 bases; unmatched junction nucleotides: 17. The chain's CDR3 is CASASDRDRVLGSYEQYF. CDR3 DNA sequence: TGTGCCAGCGCTTCCGATAGGGACAGGGTATTAGGCTCCTACGAGCAGTACTTC.

This chain joins TRBV29-1 and TRBJ1-4; D ambiguous. The CDR3 extends over 14 amino acids. Looked up from germline, CDR1 is SQVTM and CDR2 is ANQGSEA. The germline V and J ends were trimmed by 0 bases and 8 bases, with 13 bases remaining between them. The CDR3 DNA is TGCAGCGTTGAAGAGGGCCCTTCGGGGGAAAAACTGTTTTTT. Amino acids: CSVEEGPSGEKLFF.

The chain couples TRBV7-8 to TRBJ1-2; D may be TRBD1 (5 bases). Trimming stripped 2 bases from V and 0 bases from J, with 10 bases between. Germline V gene data show CDR1 as SGHVS and CDR2 as FQNEAQ. The CDR3 has 15 amino acids. The CDR3 here is CASSLRGATNYGYTF. CDR3 bases: TGTGCCAGCAGCTTAAGGGGCGCCACTAACTATGGCTACACCTTC.

The gene calls are TRBV7-2 and TRBJ2-7; tentative D call: TRBD2 (5 bases). The length of the CDR3 is 15 residues. Trimming pared 3 bases from V and 6 bases from J, leaving 18 bases between. The germline V gene encodes CDR1 SGHTA and CDR2 FQGNSA. CDR3 nucleotide sequence: TGTGCCAGCAGCTTTGGTGTAGGGAGAACGTTCGAGCAGTACTTC. Translating gives CASSFGVGRTFEQYF.

The rearrangement joins TRBV4-1 to TRBJ2-3; no clear D gene. The CDR3 runs 16 residues. V was cut by 1 base and J by 6 bases, with 17 bases left in between. The germline V gene has CDR1 MGHRA and CDR2 YSYEKL. The CDR3 reads CASSQVVSFLRDTQYF. CDR3 sequence (DNA): TGCGCCAGCAGCCAAGTTGTGTCCTTTCTCAGGGATACGCAGTATTTT.

The V call is TRBV7-3, the J call TRBJ2-7; a possible D gene is TRBD1 (6 bases). Germline V gives CDR1 SGHTA, CDR2 FQGTGA. The V gene lost 2 bases and the J gene lost 1 base, with 12 bases spanning the gap. The length of the CDR3 is 15 residues. CDR3 sequence: CASSLRAGVSYEQYF. In DNA, the CDR3 is TGTGCCAGCAGCTTACGAGCAGGGGTTTCCTACGAGCAGTACTTC.

CDR3 sequence reads: CASTIAGARGDEQFF. In DNA form, the CDR3 reads TGCGCCAGCACCATAGCGGGGGCTAGAGGCGATGAGCAGTTCTTC. The chain couples TRBV5-1 to TRBJ2-1, with TRBD2 matching 9 bases. Germline V gene data show CDR1 as SGHRS and CDR2 as YFSETQ. The V gene end was trimmed by 6 bases and the J gene end by 8 bases; junction bases not matched to a gene: 12. CDR3 length: 15 amino acids.

V gene TRBV10-3 combines with J gene TRBJ1-1; unclear D gene. Between the trimmed V and J ends, which lost 4 bases and 0 bases, there was a span of 6 bases. Germline V gene data show CDR1 as ENHRY and CDR2 as SYGVKD. This CDR3 is built from 13 residues. The chain's CDR3 is CAISGRLNTEAFF. The DNA of the CDR3 is TGTGCCATCAGTGGACGGTTGAACACTGAAGCTTTCTTT.

This chain joins TRBV11-3 and TRBJ2-5; no firm D call. The germline V and J ends were trimmed by 0 bases and 2 bases, with 10 bases remaining between them. This CDR3 has 15 residues. Looked up from germline, CDR1 is SGHNT and CDR2 is YENEEA. The CDR3 DNA reads as TGTGCCAGCAGCTTAGATTCCCAGCCTCAAGAGACCCAGTACTTC. Translation: CASSLDSQPQETQYF.